This entry features one TCR beta chain sequence. In its sample, this clonotype was seen once. Its antigen is currently not known. The record has no base qualities; no much larger clone is one base away. One read alone lends weak support. The donors were roughly 38 Caucasian individuals from Russia, aged roughly 6 to 100 years, who were systemically healthy. Each donor gave 8 to 10 milliliters of peripheral blood, drawn into EDTA-treated Vacutainer tubes. Ficoll-Paque density-gradient centrifugation was used to isolate PBMCs, with at least 6.5 million obtained per sample. Trizol reagent was used to extract total RNA from PBMCs, with at least 5.5 micrograms per sample. For every donor, flow cytometry on a PBMC aliquot measured the percentage of naive CD45RAhigh/CD27high T cells. The data stem from a study of blood T cells in healthy people across ages (dated by TCRdb to the mid-2010s). Broadly, across the study: Template switching captured roughly one uniquely barcoded TCR beta cDNA molecule per two T cells in model experiments. Donors were grouped into four age groups: young (average roughly 15 years), middle-aged (around 39), aged (around 62) and long-lived (about 90). Two additional independent replicas of 1 million unique cDNA reads from the same blood draw were analyzed for two donors (one aged 18 to 30 and one aged 80 or older). To avoid experimental bias, donors of different ages were spread randomly across the sequencing lanes. Age-related changes in TCR beta repertoire diversity were measured in the study by deep sequencing normalized with unique cDNA molecular identifiers.

The library was generated by 5' RACE. TCRdb records Illumina HiSeq 2500 as the sequencer. The second PCR ran for roughly 6 to 11 cycles and used a J-beta primer mix along with a sample-barcoded 5' primer. Each TCR beta cDNA molecule received a unique molecular identifier from a template-switch 5' adaptor carrying 12 random nucleotides. Each sample yielded at least 2.5 million CDR3-containing paired-end reads. First-strand cDNA synthesis was performed from all RNA using the Mint cDNA synthesis kit, with priming by a TRBC-specific oligonucleotide. After uracil-DNA glycosylase treatment, a first 18-cycle PCR used universal primers M1SS and BC2_uni_R on all cDNA. The paper's processing steps were these. Normalization of each sample was performed by random selection of 1 million high-quality reads, each carrying a distinct molecular identifier. Instead of being binned into consensus sequences, reads that shared molecular identifiers were thrown out. MiTCR, run with a Q25 quality threshold and the strictest error-elimination algorithm, handled CDR3 identification, clonotype clustering and error correction. A nonparametric unseen species model with Euler transformation was used to estimate a lower bound on total TCR beta diversity. The raw public reads went through TCRdb reprocessing: fastp at Q25, MiXCR clone calling, in-frame beta chains kept. Records with the same CDR3 protein are collapsed into one entry carrying the most frequent genes and DNA. It is TCRdb's table, rather than the study itself, that gives the V and J calls and clone size. A total of over 700,000 distinct CDR3 sequences appear in this sample, approximately 55% of them only once. Together, the top ten hold roughly 37% of the sample.

Inclusive of the bounding cysteine and phenylalanine, the CDR3 is 15 residues long. The sequence is cut down to CDR3 DNA, 45 bases in frame from base 1. V is reduced by 1 base and J by 5 bases, leaving a spacing of 15 bases between them. CDR1 and CDR2 (SGHTA, FQGNSA) derive from the germline V gene. Study-level results and caveats: As age increased, observed TCR beta diversity per million T cells dropped in a roughly linear way, and a significant reduction was already evident by age 40. Donor CMV infection status was unknown, potentially confounding age-related changes in expanded clonotypes. Since profiling was done on bulk unsorted PBMCs, naive and antigen-experienced compartments could not be conclusively compared. There was a strong correlation between observed TCR beta diversity and the percentage of naive T cells measured by flow cytometry. Total diversity estimates from one million sequenced T cells were considered lower bounds and underestimates. The long-lived group showed more naive CD4+ T cells, fewer expanded clones and increased TCR diversity than the aged group, suggesting age selection.

The chain was built from TRBV7-2 and TRBJ2-7; the D gene cannot be resolved reliably. Input material: blood. This clonotype was sampled from a man older than 75 in good health. CDR3 region: CASSLGGGPSDEQYF. The nucleotide sequence is TGTGCCAGCAGCTTAGGGGGTGGCCCTTCCGACGAGCAGTACTTC.